A selection of T cell receptor beta chains follows, all from one sample in a study of monozygotic twins with inflammatory bowel disease. TCRdb re-called the 5' RACE reads; one entry per CDR3 protein, DNA not given. The specimen's table records approximately 340,000 distinct CDR3 sequences. The sample taken for sequencing was blood. These receptors all stem from a human donor with ulcerative colitis or Crohn's disease, or a healthy co-twin of an affected twin (not recorded which). Each CDR3 is given with its conserved first and last residue.

v_call	j_call	cdr3_aa
TRBV5-1	TRBJ1-5	CASSFTGMSNQPQHF
TRBV20-1	TRBJ1-3	CSASAGNSGNTIYF
TRBV20-1	TRBJ2-1	CSARDLGDNEQFF
TRBV5-1	TRBJ1-1	CASSLLGGMSTEAFF
TRBV18	TRBJ1-2	CASSPLGSETSYTF
TRBV7-2	TRBJ1-2	CASSLILVGYTF
TRBV29-1	TRBJ2-3	CSVGRGPTDTQYF
TRBV5-1	TRBJ1-3	CASSLGLLRSGGNTIYF
TRBV11-2	TRBJ2-1	CASSSRTSGSTHNEQFF
TRBV5-1	TRBJ2-3	CASSLRTSGRADTQYF
TRBV10-2	TRBJ2-7	CASSRLVTEQYF
TRBV4-1	TRBJ2-2	CASSQDPGLAGELFF
TRBV6-6	TRBJ1-2	CASSAERGNGYTF
TRBV7-2	TRBJ2-3	CASSSFSGSLTDTQYF
TRBV2	TRBJ2-7	CASSELSWGTSYEQYF
TRBV7-2	TRBJ1-2	CASSLEGQSNGYTF
TRBV20-1	TRBJ2-3	CSANGLAGTDTQYF
TRBV20-1	TRBJ2-2	CSAPRGRAGELFF
TRBV5-6	TRBJ2-2	CASSLKLAGPGELFF
TRBV4-1	TRBJ2-1	CASSQDTSGWDEQFF
TRBV12-3/TRBV12-4	TRBJ2-5	CASSPDLGVETQYF
TRBV6-6	TRBJ1-1	CASSLLLNTEAFF
TRBV25-1	TRBJ1-1	CASSPLGGTEAFF
TRBV27	TRBJ1-1	CASSLVGAEAFF
TRBV10-3	TRBJ2-7	CAISENPTSEGEQYF
TRBV11-2	TRBJ2-1	CASRRAGTSSYNEQFF
TRBV7-9	TRBJ2-3	CASSQLGTQYF
TRBV7-9	TRBJ2-7	CASASWTGTGPYEQYF
TRBV28	TRBJ2-7	CASSFLSEQYF
TRBV6-2/TRBV6-3	TRBJ2-7	CAAGGGQGYEQYF
TRBV24-1	TRBJ2-1	CATSDHGTGDYNEQFF
TRBV3-1	TRBJ2-3	CASQNGWDGDTQYF
TRBV25-1	TRBJ1-2	CASSLANPTGYTF
TRBV27	TRBJ2-3	CASSPRGPVSTDTQYF
TRBV6-5	TRBJ1-2	CASSYSWTGVVGYTF
TRBV25-1	TRBJ2-7	CASSESNRYEQYF
TRBV4-1	TRBJ2-1	CASSQGLAGRGEQFF
TRBV28	TRBJ2-7	CASSLDRVYEQYF
TRBV3-1	TRBJ2-5	CASSQDRLAGQETQYF
TRBV7-9	TRBJ2-3	CASSPFGTSGSTDTQYF
TRBV5-1	TRBJ2-1	CASSGLSSYNEQFF
TRBV28	TRBJ1-1	CASRYTGYTEAFF